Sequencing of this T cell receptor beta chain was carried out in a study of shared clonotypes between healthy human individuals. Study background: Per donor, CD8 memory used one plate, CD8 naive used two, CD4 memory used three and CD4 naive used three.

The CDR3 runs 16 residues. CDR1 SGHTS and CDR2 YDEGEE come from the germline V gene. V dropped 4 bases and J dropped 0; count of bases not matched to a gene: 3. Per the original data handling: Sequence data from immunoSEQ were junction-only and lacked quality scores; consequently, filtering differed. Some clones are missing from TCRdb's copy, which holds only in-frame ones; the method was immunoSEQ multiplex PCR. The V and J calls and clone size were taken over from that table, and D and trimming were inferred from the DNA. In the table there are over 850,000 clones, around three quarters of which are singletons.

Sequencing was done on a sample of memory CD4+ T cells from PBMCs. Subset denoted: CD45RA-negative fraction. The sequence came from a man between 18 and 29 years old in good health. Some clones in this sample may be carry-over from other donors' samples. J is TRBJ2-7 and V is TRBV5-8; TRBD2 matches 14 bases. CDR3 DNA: TGTGCCAGCAGCGGGGGACTAGCGGGAGCCTCCTACGAGCAGTACTTC. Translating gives CASSGGLAGASYEQYF.